One sample yielded the 16 T cell receptor beta chains listed below, sequenced in a study of cytotoxic CD8 clonotypes in ibrutinib-treated CLL. Assay: immunoSEQ multiplex PCR; the TCRdb copy retains only in-frame clones and omits some. The sample holds 90,000 to 100,000 clones, around 80% seen once. Sequencing was performed on PBMCs, taken after 12 months of ibrutinib treatment. All receptors derive from a human donor with chronic lymphocytic leukemia.

This rearrangement joins TRBV30 to TRBJ1-2, with D possibly being TRBD1 (5 bases). The germline V gene has CDR1 GTSNPN and CDR2 SVGIG (reference sequence). The ends were cut back, 8 bases at V and 8 bases at J, with 21 bases in the middle. The CDR3 has 13 residues. DNA of the CDR3: TGTGCCGGTCTCCAGGGAATTACGGACGGCTACACCTTC. Its protein product is CAGLQGITDGYTF. The whole variable domain, filled in from reference TRBV30 and TRBJ1-2, reads SQTIHQWPATLVQPVGSPLSLECTVEGTSNPNLYWYRQAAGRGLQLLFYSVGIGQISSEVPQNLSASRPQDRQFILSSKKLLLSDSGFYLCAGLQGITDGYTFGSGTRLTVV.

The rearrangement links TRBV29-1 to TRBJ2-5; no clear D. The CDR3 length is 13 residues. Germline CDR1 reads SQVTM; CDR2 reads ANQGSEA. Trimming stripped 7 bases from V and 5 bases from J, with 17 bases between. The CDR3, as DNA: TGCAGCGCCCGGGCCTCCCCTACTGAGACCCAGTACTTC. This gives the protein CSARASPTETQYF. The entire variable domain, with the rest obtained from reference TRBV29-1 and TRBJ2-5, is as follows: SAVISQKPSRDICQRGTSLTIQCQVDSQVTMMFWYRQQPGQSLTLIATANQGSEATYESGFVIDKFPISRPNLTFSTLTVSNMSPEDSSIYLCSARASPTETQYFGPGTRLLVL.

CDR3 DNA sequence: TGTGCCAGCAGCCCGACAGGGGATGAAAAACTGTTTTTT. This sequence encodes CASSPTGDEKLFF. V gene TRBV28 combines with J gene TRBJ1-4; 8 nucleotides agree with TRBD1. Germline trimming cut 6 bases from V and 6 bases from J; bases unmatched to any gene: 3. This CDR3 spans 13 amino acids. Germline CDR1 is MDHEN and CDR2 is SYDVKM.

The CDR3 loop reads CAWSSGGSGYGYTF. The CDR3 nucleotides read TGTGCCTGGAGTAGCGGGGGCTCGGGCTATGGCTACACCTTC. This chain connects TRBV30 to TRBJ1-2; D perhaps matches TRBD1 (6 bases). Germline assignment: CDR1 GTSNPN and CDR2 SVGIG (reference sequence). The V gene lost 2 bases and the J gene lost 4 bases, with 14 bases spanning the gap. The CDR3 runs 14 residues.

The count of this clone is one. V usage is TRBV9 and J usage is TRBJ2-6; D remains unclear. This CDR3 has 14 amino acids. Germline CDR1 is SGDLS and CDR2 is YYNGEE. The germline V and J ends were trimmed by 0 bases and 3 bases, with 4 bases remaining between them. In DNA, the CDR3 is TGTGCCAGCAGCGTAGAGGGTGGGGCCAACGTCCTGACTTTC. The encoded protein is CASSVEGGANVLTF.

This chain uses TRBV4-2 with TRBJ1-1, with no clear D. Per the germline V gene, CDR1 is LGHNA and CDR2 is YNFKEQ. CDR3 length equals 16 residues. Trimming shortened V by 4 bases and J by 1 base, and 16 bases separated the two germline ends. The CDR3 DNA sequence: TGTGCCAGCAGCCCGGGGTCGGGGTTCGCGAACACTGAAGCTTTCTTT. This encodes CASSPGSGFANTEAFF.

V and J are TRBV7-6 and TRBJ2-7; D call uncertain. The germline V gene has CDR1 SGHVS and CDR2 FNYEAQ. V lost 4 bases and J lost 3, with 10 bases in between. The CDR3 has 13 residues. For the CDR3, the DNA is TGTGCCAGCAGCTCTGGCTTCGGCTACGAGCAGTACTTC. Residues: CASSSGFGYEQYF.

The chain combines TRBV7-2 with TRBJ2-3, with D possibly TRBD2 on 6 matching bases. The CDR3 has 19 residues. Trimming removed 1 base from V and 5 bases from J, with 25 bases in between. Germline values: CDR1 SGHTA, CDR2 FQGNSA. This chain's CDR3 is CASSLGGGPIAVRGDTQYF. The CDR3, as DNA: TGTGCCAGCAGCTTAGGAGGAGGCCCCATAGCGGTCCGTGGAGATACGCAGTATTTT.

This clone was seen at least ten times. J is TRBJ2-3 and V is TRBV4-1; TRBD2 matches at 11 bases. V dropped 4 bases and J dropped 4; count of bases not matched to a gene: 13. In germline, CDR1 is MGHRA, CDR2 YSYEKL. The CDR3 contains 18 residues. CDR3 bases: TGCGCCAGCAGCCTAATTCTCATAGCGGGGGGGCGGGCAGATACGCAGTATTTT. It translates to CASSLILIAGGRADTQYF.

The rearrangement links TRBV28 to TRBJ2-4, with a tentative D call TRBD1 (5 bases). Germline values: CDR1 MDHEN, CDR2 SYDVKM. Trimming removed 5 bases from V and 7 bases from J, with 18 bases in between. There are 15 residues in the CDR3. The CDR3, as DNA: TGTGCCAGCAGTCCTCCCTCTCGACAGAGGAACATTCAGTACTTC. Protein sequence: CASSPPSRQRNIQYF.

The chain is built from TRBV11-2 and TRBJ1-6; D unclear. The ends were cut back, 2 bases at V and 10 bases at J, with 9 bases in the middle. Germline CDR1 and CDR2: SGHAT and FQNNGV. The CDR3 length is 13 residues. Here the CDR3 reads CASSLSSGSPLHF. The CDR3 region has the DNA TGTGCCAGCAGCTTATCGTCGGGCTCACCCCTCCACTTT.

This clone was counted once. The chain carries TRBV2 and TRBJ2-1, with 9 positions matching TRBD1. Germline values: CDR1 SNHLY, CDR2 FYNNEI. The ends lost 7 bases at V and 14 bases at J; junction bases unmatched: 15. The length of the CDR3 is 14 residues. CDR3 DNA sequence: TGTGCCAGCACGGACCCGGACAGGGGAATATGGGAGTTCTTC. This translates into CASTDPDRGIWEFF.

This clone was recorded only once. The V and J genes are TRBV27 and TRBJ2-3; the D gene is possibly TRBD1 (5 bases). V lost 0 bases and J lost 3, with 13 bases in between. In germline, CDR1 is MNHEY, CDR2 SMNVEV (reference sequence). CDR3 length: 16 residues. CDR3 sequence (DNA): TGTGCCAGCAGTTTATCCATATTGGGGCGTACAGATACGCAGTATTTT. It is translated as CASSLSILGRTDTQYF.

The V gene is TRBV9, the J gene TRBJ1-5, with 7 bases identical to TRBD1. The ends lost 3 bases at V and 6 bases at J; junction bases unmatched: 6. From germline, CDR1 is SGDLS and CDR2 YYNGEE. The CDR3 contains 14 residues. The CDR3 here is CASSAGQLGQPQHF. The DNA for the CDR3 is TGTGCCAGCAGCGCGGGACAGTTGGGTCAGCCCCAGCATTTT.

The chain recombines TRBV5-6 with TRBJ2-7, with TRBD1 matching 7 bases. The CDR3 is made up of 15 amino acids. V lost 6 bases, J lost 1 base, and 10 bases stayed unmatched. The germline V gene has CDR1 SGHDT and CDR2 YYEEEE. CDR3 sequence (DNA): TGTGCCAGCAATGACAGGGAAAAAAAGTCCTACGAGCAGTACTTC. It codes for CASNDREKKSYEQYF.

The V gene is TRBV11-2, the J gene TRBJ2-5; TRBD2 matches 9 bases. V lost 6 bases and J lost 5; bases outside the gene matches: 10. The CDR3 loop spans 15 amino acids. The germline CDR1 and CDR2 sequences are SGHAT and FQNNGV. The CDR3 sequence: CASSLGAGGPETQYF. The CDR3, as DNA: TGTGCCAGCAGTCTCGGGGCGGGGGGGCCCGAGACCCAGTACTTC.